This T cell receptor (beta chain) was sequenced for a study of T cell responses to AZD1222 COVID-19 vaccine. Study-level points and caveats: The donor cohort was predominantly white British with a female majority, and clonal diversity may have been underestimated. At 160-218 and 743-854, vaccine-associated CD4 TCRs were dominant, and they spanned spike. Only six or seven AZD1222 recipients were seropositive at baseline.

This CDR3 contains 14 residues. The V end lost 1 base, the J end lost 3 bases, and 10 bases lay between the germline ends. From germline, CDR1 is SEHNR and CDR2 FQNEAQ (reference sequence). This table comes from immunoSEQ multiplex PCR, and its TCRdb copy is limited to in-frame clones, with some not included. The data show 150,000 to 180,000 clones, with around 90% seen just once and 3% to 3.5% held by the top ten. Notes on this clone: What it recognizes is unknown.

The rearrangement uses TRBV7-9 and TRBJ2-7; D is perhaps TRBD2 (5 bases). The sequences come from peripheral blood, collected on day 0 of AZD1222 vaccination. This clonotype was sampled from an adult in good health. The DNA for the CDR3 is TGTGCCAGCAGCTTAGGCGGGCAGAACTACGAGCAGTACTTC. Its protein is CASSLGGQNYEQYF.